Shown below are 30 T cell receptor beta chains from a single sample sequenced in a study of OX40 agonist ivuxolimab in advanced cancers. This table comes from immunoSEQ multiplex PCR, and its TCRdb copy is limited to in-frame clones, with some not included. The sample has tens of thousands of clones; over 75% are singletons. Sequencing used CD4+ or CD8+ T cells sorted from blood, obtained in a trial of the OX40 agonist ivuxolimab. These receptor sequences come from an adult with an advanced solid tumor such as melanoma, head and neck, liver or kidney cancer.

The chain joins TRBV6-1 to TRBJ1-2, with TRBD1 matching 7 bases. This CDR3 is 17 amino acids long. V was pared by 2 bases and J by 3 bases, with 12 bases of the junction left unmatched. Germline-derived CDR1 and CDR2 are MNHNS and SASEGT. CDR3 sequence: CASSENPGQPFYYGYTF. CDR3 DNA: TGTGCCAGCAGTGAAAACCCGGGACAGCCTTTTTACTATGGCTACACCTTC.

The CDR3 is CASRDTGPHEAFF. In nucleotides, the CDR3 is TGTGCCAGTAGAGATACGGGGCCCCATGAAGCTTTCTTT. This sequence joins TRBV19 and TRBJ1-1, with a weak D call TRBD1 (5 bases). Germline-derived CDR1 and CDR2 are LNHDA and SQIVND (reference sequence). V was cut by 6 bases and J by 7 bases, with 15 bases left in between. The CDR3 loop spans 13 amino acids.

This chain joins TRBV30 and TRBJ1-2, with TRBD1 matching over 7 bases. The V and J ends lost 3 bases and 4 bases, in that order; junction bases with no gene match: 2. The CDR3 consists of 12 residues. Germline CDR1 and CDR2: GTSNPN and SVGIG (reference sequence). The CDR3 nucleotides are TGTGCCTGGAGCGACAGGGCCTATGGCTACACCTTC. This codes for CAWSDRAYGYTF.

The rearrangement links TRBV25-1 to TRBJ2-7; TRBD2 matches 11 bases. CDR1 MGHDK and CDR2 SYGVNS come from the germline V gene. Trimming took 6 bases from V and 5 from J; bases not matched to a gene: 6. The CDR3 length is 14 residues. In DNA form, the CDR3 reads TGTGCCAGCAGAGCTAGCGGGAGGTCCCACGAGCAGTACTTC. Residues: CASRASGRSHEQYF.

This sequence joins TRBV6-6 and TRBJ1-1, with D uncertain. The CDR3 is made up of 14 amino acids. Trimming left V 2 bases short and J 5 bases short, with 12 bases between. Germline CDR1 and CDR2: MNHNY and SVGAGI (reference sequence). CDR3 nucleotides: TGTGCCAGCAGTTACCGCCCCGGAGGGACTGAAGCTTTCTTT. Translation: CASSYRPGGTEAFF.

Regarding this clone: The junction shows a germline mismatch at one end, possibly a read error. The gene calls are TRBV5-4 and TRBJ1-1; D is ambiguous. This CDR3 region has 15 residues. In germline, CDR1 is SGHNT, CDR2 YYREEE (reference sequence). CDR3 sequence: CASSLGGKTHPEAFF. For the CDR3, the DNA is TGTGCCAGCAGCTTGGGCGGAAAGACCCATCCTGAGGCTTTCTTT.

The sample holds one count of this clone. V and J are TRBV18 and TRBJ2-3; 11 positions match TRBD1. V was clipped by 3 bases and J by 2 bases; unmatched bases: 1. CDR3 length: 15 residues. CDR1 and CDR2 from the germline V gene are KGHSH and LQKENI. The CDR3 reads CASSPGQGDTDTQYF. The DNA of the CDR3 is TGTGCCAGCTCACCGGGACAGGGGGACACAGATACGCAGTATTTT.

The rearrangement links TRBV7-2 to TRBJ2-3; 11 bases agree with TRBD2. The CDR3 is 17 amino acids. Looked up from germline, CDR1 is SGHTA and CDR2 is FQGNSA. Trimming cost V 2 bases and J 3 bases; bases outside gene matches: 7. The CDR3 DNA reads TGTGCCAGCAGCTTAAATCCTAGCGGGGGGAGAACAGATACGCAGTATTTT. This codes for CASSLNPSGGRTDTQYF.

The CDR3 here is CASSQGQAVGPQHF. DNA for the CDR3: TGTGCCAGCAGCCAAGGCCAGGCAGTAGGGCCCCAGCATTTT. The chain has TRBV4-2 and TRBJ1-5; D ambiguous. CDR1 is LGHNA, CDR2 YNFKEQ, per germline. This CDR3 region has 14 residues. Trimming took off 1 base at V and 9 bases at J, with 13 bases between the two ends.

The CDR3: CAWSVGTGLGQPQHF. The CDR3 DNA sequence: TGTGCCTGGAGTGTAGGGACAGGGTTAGGTCAGCCCCAGCATTTT. The chain employs TRBV30 and TRBJ1-5, with 9 bases fitting TRBD1. V was pared by 0 bases and J by 6 bases, with 6 bases of the junction left unmatched. The CDR3 contains 15 residues. Germline loops: CDR1 GTSNPN, CDR2 SVGIG (reference sequence).

V gene TRBV28 combines with J gene TRBJ2-2; perhaps D is TRBD1 or TRBD2 (5 bases each). The germline V and J ends were trimmed by 8 bases and 7 bases, with 11 bases remaining between them. This CDR3 has 12 amino acids. Per the germline V gene, CDR1 is MDHEN and CDR2 is SYDVKM. The chain's CDR3 is CASGGVSGELFF. The DNA for the CDR3 is TGTGCCAGCGGGGGAGTTAGCGGGGAGCTGTTTTTT.

This clone appeared a single time. This rearrangement joins TRBV19 to TRBJ1-1; D might be TRBD1 (5 bases). This CDR3 has 11 residues. V lost 7 bases and J lost 5, with 8 bases in between. Germline V gives CDR1 LNHDA, CDR2 SQIVND (reference sequence). The CDR3 sequence: CASKGWTEAFF. The CDR3 nucleotides are TGTGCCAGTAAGGGGTGGACTGAAGCTTTCTTT.

This clone was observed once. The chain carries TRBV5-4 and TRBJ2-7; D possibly corresponds to TRBD1 (5 bases). Trimming cost V 2 bases and J 0 bases, with 12 bases left between them. Germline CDR1 and CDR2: SGHNT and YYREEE (reference sequence). The CDR3 length is 15 residues. The CDR3 is CASSFGTGTSYEQYF. As DNA, the CDR3 is TGTGCCAGCAGCTTCGGTACAGGCACCTCCTACGAGCAGTACTTC.

The V call is TRBV6-1, the J call TRBJ1-4; the match to TRBD1 covers 7 bases. The CDR3 spans 14 residues. J lost 8 bases, V lost 8 bases, and 11 bases had no gene match. Germline V gene data show CDR1 as MNHNS and CDR2 as SASEGT. The CDR3 is CASDQGGAGEKLFF. CDR3 bases: TGTGCCAGCGATCAGGGGGGCGCCGGGGAAAAACTGTTTTTT.

The chain links TRBV7-8 to TRBJ1-5; 8 bases match TRBD1. Trimming at V came to 5 bases and at J to 7 bases, leaving 13 bases not matched to a gene. Germline CDR1 is SGHVS and CDR2 is FQNEAQ. The CDR3 loop spans 16 amino acids. CDR3 coding DNA: TGTGCCAGCAGCCTACAGGGGGGGACAGGAGGGCAGCCCCAGCATTTT. Protein: CASSLQGGTGGQPQHF.

The chain couples TRBV5-1 to TRBJ2-1; TRBD1 might be the D (6 bases). Germline-derived CDR1 and CDR2 are SGHRS and YFSETQ. V was shortened by 2 bases and J by 15 bases, with 21 bases between the two germline ends. The CDR3 runs to 14 residues. The CDR3, as DNA: TGCGCCAGCAGCTTTCTTCCCGGGACAAGGCGGTGGTTCTTC. Its translation is CASSFLPGTRRWFF.

The chain joins TRBV30 to TRBJ1-1, with 7 bases that match TRBD1. The germline V gene encodes CDR1 GTSNPN and CDR2 SVGIG (reference sequence). There are 16 residues in the CDR3. V lost 2 bases to trimming and J lost 4 bases; unmatched junction nucleotides: 13. The CDR3 nucleotides read TGTGCCTGGAGTTACGGGAAAACAGGGGTCATCACTGAAGCTTTCTTT. Translating it yields CAWSYGKTGVITEAFF.

V gene TRBV7-2 combines with J gene TRBJ1-1; D is undetermined. CDR3 length equals 14 residues. Per the germline V gene, CDR1 is SGHTA and CDR2 is FQGNSA. V lost 4 bases and J lost 1, with 10 bases in between. The CDR3: CASSSPHRNTEAFF. In nucleotides, the CDR3 is TGTGCCAGCAGCTCCCCCCACAGGAACACTGAAGCTTTCTTT.

In nucleotides, the CDR3 is TGTGCCAGCAGCCGATCCGGGACAGGGAGGAACGAGCAGTACTTC. Protein sequence: CASSRSGTGRNEQYF. The rearrangement links TRBV7-9 to TRBJ2-7; 9 bases are a match to TRBD1. V gave up 5 bases and J gave up 5 bases; unmatched junction bases: 10. This CDR3 is 15 amino acids long. Germline V CDR1 and CDR2: SEHNR, FQNEAQ (reference sequence).

The rearrangement uses TRBV6-6 and TRBJ2-7; no firm D call. This CDR3 has 12 amino acids. Trimming took off 5 bases at V and 2 bases at J, with 7 bases between the two ends. Per germline, CDR1 MNHNY and CDR2 SVGAGI (reference sequence). For the CDR3, the DNA is TGTGCCAGCAGTCTCGAGGCCTACGAGCAGTACTTC. This sequence encodes CASSLEAYEQYF.

The chain combines TRBV29-1 with TRBJ1-2, with a possible D match to TRBD1 (5 bases). The V and J ends lost 1 base and 7 bases respectively, with 13 bases between them. Per germline, CDR1 SQVTM and CDR2 ANQGSEA. The CDR3 spans 13 residues. CDR3 amino acids: CSVEGMQGIGYTF. The DNA for the CDR3 is TGCAGCGTTGAAGGTATGCAGGGAATTGGCTACACCTTC.

The V call is TRBV5-4, the J call TRBJ2-5, with D perhaps TRBD1 (5 bases). Trimming removed 2 bases from V and 3 bases from J, with 11 bases in between. The CDR3 spans 14 residues. The germline gives CDR1 SGHNT, CDR2 YYREEE (reference sequence). The chain's CDR3 is CASSLSGAKETQYF. DNA of the CDR3: TGTGCCAGCAGCTTAAGTGGGGCAAAAGAGACCCAGTACTTC.

The chain uses TRBV11-2 and TRBJ1-2; no firm D call. The germline CDR1 and CDR2 sequences are SGHAT and FQNNGV. The CDR3 has 13 residues. V lost 1 base to trimming and J lost 1 base, with 4 bases between them. CDR3 sequence reads: CASSLAVNYGYTF. In DNA, the CDR3 is TGTGCCAGCAGCTTAGCAGTTAACTATGGCTACACCTTC.

V usage is TRBV5-1 and J usage is TRBJ2-5, with TRBD1 as a possible D gene (6 bases). Deletions cut 3 bases from V and 2 bases from J, with 11 bases between. CDR1 SGHRS and CDR2 YFSETQ come from the germline V gene. The CDR3 extends over 14 amino acids. CDR3 sequence: CASSSGQWQETQYF. The CDR3, as DNA: TGCGCCAGCAGCTCCGGACAGTGGCAAGAGACCCAGTACTTC.

The chain joins TRBV28 to TRBJ1-1; D perhaps matches TRBD1 (5 bases). Trimming removed 2 bases at V and 1 base at J, with 5 bases between. Germline V gene data show CDR1 as MDHEN and CDR2 as SYDVKM. This CDR3 is 13 amino acids long. CDR3 sequence: CASSLQGNTEAFF. The CDR3 DNA follows: TGTGCCAGCAGTTTACAGGGGAACACTGAAGCTTTCTTT.

The chain carries TRBV4-1 and TRBJ2-2; D gene unclear. The CDR3 contains 15 residues. Germline CDR1 and CDR2: MGHRA and YSYEKL. V was pared by 4 bases and J by 2 bases, with 11 bases between. The CDR3 DNA sequence: TGCGCCAGCAGCCTACGCAGTTCTAACACCGGGGAGCTGTTTTTT. It specifies CASSLRSSNTGELFF.

The chain combines TRBV20-1 with TRBJ2-7, with unresolved D. Germline V gene lookup returns CDR1 DFQATT and CDR2 SNEGSKA (reference sequence). This CDR3 region has 10 residues. Between the trimmed V and J ends, which lost 0 bases and 5 bases, there was a span of 2 bases. As DNA, the CDR3 is TGCAGTGCTAGAGATAACGAGCAGTACTTC. It translates to CSARDNEQYF.

This clone was detected a few times. The chain couples TRBV2 to TRBJ1-1; D might be TRBD1 (5 bases). The CDR3 totals 13 residues. The ends were cut back, 7 bases at V and 1 base at J, with 10 bases in the middle. Germline V gene data show CDR1 as SNHLY and CDR2 as FYNNEI. CDR3 nucleotide sequence: TGTGCCAGCAAGGTTACAGGGAACACTGAAGCTTTCTTT. Protein product: CASKVTGNTEAFF.

This rearrangement joins TRBV28 to TRBJ2-7, with 7 bases matching TRBD1. This CDR3 is 13 amino acids long. J was trimmed by 2 bases and V by 6 bases; bases with no gene match: 4. CDR1 and CDR2 (germline): MDHEN, SYDVKM. CDR3 sequence reads: CASRATGAYEQYF. CDR3 nucleotides: TGTGCCAGCAGGGCCACAGGGGCCTACGAGCAGTACTTC.

The rearrangement uses TRBV28 and TRBJ1-5; D remains ambiguous. The ends were cut back, 6 bases at V and 1 base at J, with 13 bases in the middle. There are 15 residues in the CDR3. Germline loops: CDR1 MDHEN, CDR2 SYDVKM. The CDR3 bases are TGTGCCAGCAGGGGTTTTCAGTTAAGCAATCAGCCCCAGCATTTT. This gives the protein CASRGFQLSNQPQHF.